The rows below give T cell receptor beta chains drawn from one sample of a study of identical twins. TCRdb processed the 5' RACE reads anew with MiXCR; each CDR3 protein has one entry. Here the sample spans a few hundred thousand distinct CDR3 sequences, approximately 8.3% being singletons. In addition, the sample was reused for a study of yellow fever vaccine responses in identical twins.

The sample comprised CD8+ T cells sorted from blood. Receptors originate from a woman aged 18-35 years in good health. Each CDR3 is given with its conserved first and last residue. D genes are given only for firm matches. Clone size is stated in some rows and not others, as once, few, many or a class when expanded.

d_call clone_size j_call v_call cdr3_nt cdr3_aa
. few TRBJ2-1 TRBV6-5 TGTGCCAGCAGTTACCTCAATGAGCAGTTCTTC CASSYLNEQFF
. . TRBJ2-2 TRBV29-1 TGCAGCGTCACGAGACACACCGGGGAGCTGTTTTTT CSVTRHTGELFF
TRBD1 few TRBJ1-2 TRBV29-1 TGCAGCGTTGAAACAGGGGCAGGCTATGGCTACACCTTC CSVETGAGYGYTF
. few TRBJ1-6 TRBV5-1 TGCGCCAGCAGCTTGAAGAGGGTCCAGGGTAATTCACCCCTCCACTTT CASSLKRVQGNSPLHF
. many TRBJ2-5 TRBV12-3/TRBV12-4 TGTGCCAGCGTATCTGCAGGGGCCGGGGAGACCCAGTACTTC CASVSAGAGETQYF
. many TRBJ1-5 TRBV7-9 TGTGCCAGCAGCTTGGACGGGAATCAGCCCCAGCATTTT CASSLDGNQPQHF
. . TRBJ2-7 TRBV29-1 TGCAGCGTTGAAGAGCGCGGGGCGGCCTCCTACGAGCAGTACTTC CSVEERGAASYEQYF
. few TRBJ2-1 TRBV27 TGTGCCAGCAACCCACAGGGAACCTACAATGAGCAGTTCTTC CASNPQGTYNEQFF
TRBD2 few TRBJ2-7 TRBV7-6 TGTGCCAGCAGCTTAGCGGAGCGGGAACGGGCTTACGAGCAGTACTTC CASSLAERERAYEQYF
. few TRBJ2-1 TRBV5-5 TGTGCCAGCAGCTCGGACGGACTAGGGGGCAATGAGCAGTTCTTC CASSSDGLGGNEQFF
. few TRBJ2-1 TRBV5-1 TGCGCCAGCATGGATCCGGGGCTCCCAGGGAGTGAGCAGTTCTTC CASMDPGLPGSEQFF
. few TRBJ1-6 TRBV20-1 TGCAGTGCTAGAGAGTTTGCGCAAGCGACCCTCCACTTT CSAREFAQATLHF
. many TRBJ2-2 TRBV6-4 TGTGCCAGCAGCTCCGCGAACACCGGGGAGCTGTTTTTT CASSSANTGELFF
. many TRBJ1-2 TRBV5-1 TGCGCCAGCAGCGGGGGGCCGATCTATGGCTACACCTTC CASSGGPIYGYTF
. many TRBJ2-5 TRBV6-4 TGTGCCAGCAGTGTATATAGCGGAGTGGGGGAGACCCAGTACTTC CASSVYSGVGETQYF
TRBD2 . TRBJ2-1 TRBV18 TGTGCCAGCTCACCAGTTGGACTAGAGGGTACACCGGAGCAGTTCTTC CASSPVGLEGTPEQFF
. . TRBJ2-5 TRBV21-1 TGTGCCAGCAGGCCCCGGGACTACCGAAAAGAGACCCAGTACTTC CASRPRDYRKETQYF
. . TRBJ2-3 TRBV9 TGTGCCAGCGGGGGGGATACGCAGTATTTT CASGGDTQYF
. many TRBJ2-3 TRBV29-1 TGCAGCGTTTTCTCCCCCCAAACTTTAGATACGCAGTATTTT CSVFSPQTLDTQYF
. few TRBJ2-5 TRBV4-3 TGCGCCAGCAGCCAAGAAATATTCCAAGAGACCCAGTACTTC CASSQEIFQETQYF
. . TRBJ2-1 TRBV9 TGTGCCAGCAGCGTAGAAATGGGGGGAGGTTACAATGAGCAGTTCTTC CASSVEMGGGYNEQFF
. many TRBJ2-1 TRBV11-1 TGTGCCAGCAGCTTAGCGTTTGGGGATCCATCCCCCTACAATGAGCAGTTCTTC CASSLAFGDPSPYNEQFF
. . TRBJ2-7 TRBV20-1 TGCAGTGCTAGACTGACAGGTGCCTACGAGCAGTACTTC CSARLTGAYEQYF
. many TRBJ2-7 TRBV29-1 TGCAGCGTTGAAGGGGCCGACAGGAGTTCCACCTACGAGCAGTACTTC CSVEGADRSSTYEQYF
. few TRBJ2-7 TRBV20-1 TGCAGTGCTAGAGACAGGGAATATGTGGTCGAGCAGTACTTC CSARDREYVVEQYF
. few TRBJ2-7 TRBV7-8 TGTGCCAGCAGCTTAGGAGACGCCTCCTACGAGCAGTACTTC CASSLGDASYEQYF
TRBD1 . TRBJ2-7 TRBV11-2 TGTGCCAGCACCTGGGGACAGGAGAACTCCTACGAGCAGTACTTC CASTWGQENSYEQYF
TRBD1 few TRBJ2-7 TRBV7-6 TGTGCCAGCAGCGTCCGGGACAGTTCCTACGAGCAGTACTTC CASSVRDSSYEQYF
. few TRBJ2-3 TRBV20-1 TGCAGTGCTACAGAGACAGAACGCACAGATACGCAGTATTTT CSATETERTDTQYF
TRBD2 many TRBJ2-3 TRBV4-3 TGCGCCAGCAGCCGTGTCGGCGGGAGGGAACGAATAGATACGCAGTATTTT CASSRVGGRERIDTQYF
TRBD2 few TRBJ2-1 TRBV5-1 TGCGCCAGCAGCATGCCGCGAGGACTAGCTTCCAATGAGCAGTTCTTC CASSMPRGLASNEQFF
. . TRBJ2-1 TRBV7-3 TGTGCCAGCAGCCAGGGGTCGGGTGAGCAGTTCTTC CASSQGSGEQFF
. many TRBJ1-1 TRBV25-1 TGTGCCAGCAGTGGACTGGGGACCGTGTGGCTGAACACTGAAGCTTTCTTT CASSGLGTVWLNTEAFF
TRBD1 many TRBJ2-2 TRBV7-9 TGTGCCAGCAGCTTAGCTTCGTGGGACAGCCTCTCCGGGGAGCTGTTTTTT CASSLASWDSLSGELFF
. few TRBJ2-1 TRBV12-3/TRBV12-4 TGTGCCAGCAGTTTGGGTGGACCTGAGCAGTTCTTC CASSLGGPEQFF
. . TRBJ1-2 TRBV29-1 TGCAGCGTCCTCGGGTTAGGGTTATTGGACTATGGCTACACCTTC CSVLGLGLLDYGYTF
. few TRBJ2-7 TRBV7-9 TGTGCCAGCAGCTTAATCTCCCCGACAGGAGCCTACGAGCAGTACTTC CASSLISPTGAYEQYF
. many TRBJ2-1 TRBV6-2/TRBV6-3 TGTGCCAGCTCCCTAGGGACCGGTAAGCAGTTCTTC CASSLGTGKQFF
. . TRBJ2-7 TRBV4-3 TGCGCCAGCAGCCTCACGCTCGGAGCCAGCTACGAGCAGTACTTC CASSLTLGASYEQYF
. . TRBJ1-2 TRBV7-8 TGTGCCAGCAGCTTTGACGAACCAGATACTATTGGCTACACCTTC CASSFDEPDTIGYTF
TRBD2 . TRBJ2-7 TRBV9 TGTGCCAGCAGCGGGGAGCGGGGGGGCCTCTACGAGCAGTACTTC CASSGERGGLYEQYF
. . TRBJ2-7 TRBV7-9 TGTGCCAGCAGCTTTTCCGGGAGCGGCAACTACGAGCAGTACTTC CASSFSGSGNYEQYF
. few TRBJ2-7 TRBV20-1 TGCAGTGCTATTAATAGGGACACAACCTACGAGCAGTACTTC CSAINRDTTYEQYF
TRBD2 many TRBJ2-3 TRBV10-3 TGTGCCATCAGCGATCCGGGACTAGCGGTAAATACGCAGTATTTT CAISDPGLAVNTQYF
TRBD2 many TRBJ2-3 TRBV10-3 TGTGCCATCAGTGATCTAGCGGGGTCCACAGATACGCAGTATTTT CAISDLAGSTDTQYF
. . TRBJ1-1 TRBV2 TGTGCCAGCAGTCCCCGGTCGTGGGAATACACTGAAGCTTTCTTT CASSPRSWEYTEAFF
. few TRBJ1-3 TRBV15 TGTGCCACCAGCGGAAGGTTGCGAAACACCATATATTTT CATSGRLRNTIYF
. few TRBJ2-5 TRBV6-5 TGTGCCAGCAGTTTTGGGGGAGTAGAGACCCAGTACTTC CASSFGGVETQYF
TRBD1 few TRBJ2-1 TRBV2 TGTGCCAGCAGTGAAGCTAGAATAGGGGGCCCCTCCTACAATGAGCAGTTCTTC CASSEARIGGPSYNEQFF
. many TRBJ2-4 TRBV11-2 TGTGCCAGCAGCTTCAGGGACAAACAAAACATTCAGTACTTC CASSFRDKQNIQYF
TRBD1 few TRBJ2-7 TRBV11-2 TGTGCCAGCAGCTTAGGCCCGACAGGGGGTGGGGGAAGCTACGAGCAGTACTTC CASSLGPTGGGGSYEQYF
. many TRBJ1-2 TRBV12-1 TGTGCCAGCAGCGCGCGGCGACAGCCCTCTACCTATGGCTACACCTTC CASSARRQPSTYGYTF
. many TRBJ2-1 TRBV7-9 TGTGCCAGCAGCTCCCCGGGGGAGTACAATGAGCAGTTCTTC CASSSPGEYNEQFF